Described below is a single TCR beta chain sequence and its context. Germline values: CDR1 SGHRS, CDR2 YFSETQ. There are 17 residues in the CDR3. V was shortened by 4 bases and J by 4 bases, with 24 bases between the two germline ends. PCR primers comprised 60 Vbeta and 13 Jbeta primers. Sequenced by immunoSEQ multiplex PCR; TCRdb stores in-frame clones only, minus some. The sample lists about 120,000 clones, over 6.5% occurring once. This specimen belongs to a study of cytomegalovirus exposure and HLA in healthy donors. J is TRBJ2-7 and V is TRBV5-1; D may be TRBD1 (8 bases). This clonotype was obtained from a middle-aged woman in good health and CMV-seropositive. The sample comprised PBMCs. CDR3 residues: CASSLGQGGINYYEQYF. DNA of the CDR3: TGCGCCAGCAGCCTAGGACAGGGAGGGATTAACTATTACGAGCAGTACTTC.